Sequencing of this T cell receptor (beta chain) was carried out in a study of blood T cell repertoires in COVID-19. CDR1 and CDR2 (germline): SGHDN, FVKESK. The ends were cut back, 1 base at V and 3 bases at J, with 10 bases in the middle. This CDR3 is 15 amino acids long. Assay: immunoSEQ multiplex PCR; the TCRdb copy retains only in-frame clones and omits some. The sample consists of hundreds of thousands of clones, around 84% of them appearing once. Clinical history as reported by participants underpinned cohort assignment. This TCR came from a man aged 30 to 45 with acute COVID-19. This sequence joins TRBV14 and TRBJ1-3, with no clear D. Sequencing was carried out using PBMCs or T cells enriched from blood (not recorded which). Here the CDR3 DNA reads TGTGCCAGCAGCCAAGTGGGCGACCTTGGAAACACCATATATTTT. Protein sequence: CASSQVGDLGNTIYF.